These T cell receptor beta chains were read from a single sample in a study of cytomegalovirus exposure and HLA in healthy donors. Assay: immunoSEQ multiplex PCR; the TCRdb copy retains only in-frame clones and omits some. The sample has 250,000 to 350,000 clones; around 90% are singletons. The sequenced sample was PBMCs. The receptors stem from a woman aged 30 to 39 in good health and CMV-seropositive. Each CDR3 is given with its conserved first and last residue. Fields, in order: V gene, D gene, J gene, clone size, CDR3 DNA, CDR3 protein. A D gene is named only where the DNA matches it firmly. Not every row has a clone size; where given, it reads once, few, many or a size class.

>TRBV15|-|TRBJ1-5|-
TGTGCCACCAGCAGGGGGACCCTAGGCAATCAGCCCCAGCATTTT
CATSRGTLGNQPQHF
>TRBV14|-|TRBJ1-2|-
TGTGCCAGCAGCCAAGCCGGGAAGGACTATGGCTACACCTTC
CASSQAGKDYGYTF
>TRBV2|-|TRBJ1-2|-
TGTGAAACAGGTTCGGCTAACTATGGCTACACCTTC
CETGSANYGYTF
>TRBV5-1|-|TRBJ1-2|-
TGCGCCACCAACCCAGGGAGTTCTAACTATGGCTACACCTTC
CATNPGSSNYGYTF
>TRBV28|-|TRBJ2-7|-
TGTGCCAGCACCAAACTCGGGACATTTTTCCTCTACGAGCAGTACTTC
CASTKLGTFFLYEQYF
>TRBV5-1|TRBD1|TRBJ2-3|-
TGCGCCAGCAGCTTTCGACAGGGATGGGGAGATACGCAGTATTTT
CASSFRQGWGDTQYF
>TRBV14|-|TRBJ1-1|-
TGTGCCAGCAGCCAGGGGAGTTCGAACACTGAAGCTTTCTTT
CASSQGSSNTEAFF
>TRBV18|-|TRBJ2-5|-
TGTGCCAGCTCACCAGGCGTCTTGGAGACCCAGTACTTC
CASSPGVLETQYF
>TRBV20-1|-|TRBJ1-1|-
TGCAGTGGGCATCTGAACACTGAAGCTTTCTTT
CSGHLNTEAFF
>TRBV30|-|TRBJ1-3|-
TGTGCCTGGACAAGCTTCTCTGGAAACACCATATATTTT
CAWTSFSGNTIYF
>TRBV6-5|-|TRBJ2-7|-
TGTGCCAGCAGCTTCAACGGGGTCTACGAGCAGTACTTC
CASSFNGVYEQYF
>TRBV28|TRBD2|TRBJ2-1|once
TGTGCCAGCAGTTCCTGGACTAGCGGGAATGATGAGCAGTTCTTC
CASSSWTSGNDEQFF
>TRBV6-5|-|TRBJ1-1|-
TGTGCCACCCGAGAAAACACTGAAGCTTTCTTT
CATRENTEAFF
>TRBV7-9|-|TRBJ2-7|-
TGTGCCAGCAGCCAAGTCAGAAGCGTAAGCTCCTACGAGCAGTACTTC
CASSQVRSVSSYEQYF
>TRBV28|-|TRBJ2-5|-
TGTGCCAGCATTCACCGGGACTACCAAGAGACCCAGTACTTC
CASIHRDYQETQYF
>TRBV25-1|-|TRBJ1-5|-
TGTGCCAGCAGTTGGGGGAGCAATCAGCCCCAGCATTTT
CASSWGSNQPQHF
>TRBV11-2|-|TRBJ1-4|-
TGTGCCAGCAGCCCCGAGGCTGACCTAGTCGGGGAAAAACTGTTTTTT
CASSPEADLVGEKLFF
>TRBV28|-|TRBJ2-2|-
TGTGCCAGCAGTTTGGGGAGGTGGAACACCGGGGAGCTGTTTTTT
CASSLGRWNTGELFF
>TRBV6-1|TRBD2|TRBJ2-7|-
TGTGCCAGCAAGGAGGGTCTAGCGGTCTACGAGCAGTACTTC
CASKEGLAVYEQYF
>TRBV15|TRBD2|TRBJ2-1|few
TGTGCCACCAGGGGGACTAGCGGGAGTAATGAGCAGTTCTTC
CATRGTSGSNEQFF
>TRBV2|-|TRBJ2-5|-
TGTGCCAGCAGTGTAGAGCGCAGATCGGAGACCCAGTACTTC
CASSVERRSETQYF
>TRBV9|-|TRBJ2-3|-
TGTGCCAGCAGCGTAGTAGGGCGAGATACGCAGTATTTT
CASSVVGRDTQYF
>TRBV28|TRBD1|TRBJ2-2|-
TGTGCCAGCAGCGGGACAGGGCGCTCTGCCGGGGAGCTGTTTTTT
CASSGTGRSAGELFF
>TRBV29-1|TRBD1|TRBJ2-7|-
TGCAGCGTGAGTCAGGGGGCCTACGAGCAGTACTTC
CSVSQGAYEQYF
>TRBV29-1|-|TRBJ1-1|-
TGCAGCGCGGGCAACACTGAAGCTTTCTTT
CSAGNTEAFF
>TRBV2|-|TRBJ2-3|-
TGTGCCACATCGTGGGGCACAGATACGCAGTATTTT
CATSWGTDTQYF
>TRBV30|-|TRBJ1-1|-
TGTGCCTGGAGTGTACAGGGCCGGGCAGCTTTCTTT
CAWSVQGRAAFF
>TRBV5-1|TRBD2|TRBJ2-1|-
TGCGCCAGCAGCTTAACTAGCGGGGGATACAATGAGCAGTTCTTC
CASSLTSGGYNEQFF
>TRBV4-2|-|TRBJ2-7|-
TGTGCCAGCAGCCAATCTAAGACCGGGCCTATGCAGTACTTC
CASSQSKTGPMQYF
>TRBV27|-|TRBJ1-1|few
TGTGCCAGCTACGGTGGCTCTGAAGCTTTCTTT
CASYGGSEAFF